This T cell receptor beta chain was captured in a study of glioma-infiltrating T cells. Amplification of TCR alpha and beta CDR3 regions from RNA used iRepertoire nested multiplex PCR. For one-step reverse transcription and amplification, roughly 85-450 ng of tissue mRNA or PBMC total RNA was used. In TCRdb, the multiplex PCR reads were re-called with MiXCR into one record per CDR3 protein. The table records approximately 190,000 distinct CDR3 sequences, about 32% of them present only once. Germline V gene sequence: CDR1 LGHDT, CDR2 YNNKEL (reference sequence). The CDR3 length is 14 residues. With 0 bases removed from V and 8 bases from J, the gap between germline ends came to 12 bases. This clonotype came up a few times.

This sequence originates from a human donor with low-grade glioma or glioblastoma, undergoing nonglioma brain surgery, or in good health (not recorded which). Sequenced: glioma tissue, nonneoplastic brain tissue, or PBMCs (not recorded which). The chain carries TRBV3-1 and TRBJ2-3; D is ambiguous. CDR3 nucleotides: TGTGCCAGCAGCCAAGATGACTCGCGAGTTACGCAGTATTTT. Translation: CASSQDDSRVTQYF.